The rows below give T cell receptor beta chains drawn from one sample of a study of Ad26.COV2.S vaccination and SARS-CoV-2 variants. TCRdb keeps only in-frame clones here, not all; method: immunoSEQ multiplex PCR. The sample lists about 420,000 clones; around 89% were seen once. The source material was peripheral blood, sampled in a trial of Ad26.COV2.S vaccine versus placebo. These receptors were taken from a person aged 18-60 years who received the Ad26.COV2.S COVID-19 vaccine or a placebo. Both conserved end residues are part of each CDR3. D genes are given only for firm matches. Clone size is stated in some rows and not others, as once, few, many or a class when expanded.

V gene	D gene	J gene	clone size	CDR3 DNA	CDR3 protein
TRBV15	.	TRBJ2-2	.	TGTGCCACCAGCAGAGAGGCGGGGGCCGACACCGGGGAGCTGTTTTTT	CATSREAGADTGELFF
TRBV9	.	TRBJ2-1	.	TGTGCCAGCAGCGGCGGGTCAGCCCATGAGCAGTTCTTC	CASSGGSAHEQFF
TRBV7-2	TRBD1	TRBJ2-5	.	TGTGCCAGCAGCTTGCAGGGGGCGGGGGAGACCCAGTACTTC	CASSLQGAGETQYF
TRBV7-3	TRBD1	TRBJ2-5	.	TGTGCCAGCAGCTTAGTGGGAGACAGGGGAGAGACCCAGTACTTC	CASSLVGDRGETQYF
TRBV4-2	.	TRBJ2-1	.	TGTGCCAGCAGCCGCCATCTCGTGGCGTCTCGGGGGATATCGGTCTACAATGAGCAGTTCTTC	CASSRHLVASRGISVYNEQFF
TRBV2	.	TRBJ2-1	.	TGTGCCTCTACCGATCGGTGGGGGGAGCAGTTCTTC	CASTDRWGEQFF
TRBV10-1	TRBD1	TRBJ2-1	.	TGCGCCAGCAGACCGGGACAGGGGTTTAGGAGGTCCTACAATGAGCAGTTCTTC	CASRPGQGFRRSYNEQFF
TRBV6-2/TRBV6-3	.	TRBJ2-7	.	TGTGCCAGCAGTTACCAGGGGTGGGGCGGCGAGCAGTACTTC	CASSYQGWGGEQYF
TRBV2	.	TRBJ2-7	.	TGTGCCAGCAGGACCATAGCCTACGAGCAGTACTTC	CASRTIAYEQYF
TRBV19	.	TRBJ1-1	.	TGTGCCAGTAGTGAAGTGGGGAGTTTCACTGAAGCTTTCTTT	CASSEVGSFTEAFF
TRBV7-2	TRBD2	TRBJ2-3	.	TGTGCCAGCAGCTTTTCACTAGCGGGGGGGCTAAATACGCAGTATTTT	CASSFSLAGGLNTQYF
TRBV5-4	.	TRBJ2-1	.	TGTGCCAGCAGCTTGGACGGACAGTACTACAATGAGCAGTTCTTC	CASSLDGQYYNEQFF
TRBV5-4	.	TRBJ1-1	.	TGTGCCAGCAGCTTAGCGTTGAACACTGAAGCTTTCTTT	CASSLALNTEAFF
TRBV14	.	TRBJ2-5	.	TGTGCCAGCAGCCAAGCTGGGGGGCCCAAGGGGACCCAGTACTTC	CASSQAGGPKGTQYF
TRBV19	TRBD1	TRBJ2-5	.	TGTGCCAGTGCACGGACAGGCGACCTTTGGGAGACCCAGTACTTC	CASARTGDLWETQYF
TRBV7-3	TRBD2	TRBJ2-3	once	TGTGCCAGCAGCCTCTTAGCGGGGACTAGCACAGATACGCAGTATTTT	CASSLLAGTSTDTQYF
TRBV3-1/TRBV3-2	TRBD1	TRBJ1-2	.	TGTGCCAGCAGCCTGGGAGGGGGCCAAAGTGGCTACACCTTC	CASSLGGGQSGYTF
TRBV5-1	TRBD2	TRBJ2-3	.	TGCGCCAGCAGCGTTACTAGCGGGGGGCCTGCGTCAGATACGCAGTATTTT	CASSVTSGGPASDTQYF
TRBV6-5	.	TRBJ2-7	once	TGTGCCAGCAGTCCTAACCACGGCGGGTACTACGAGCAGTACTTC	CASSPNHGGYYEQYF
TRBV11-2	.	TRBJ2-1	.	TGTGCCAGCAGCTCCAACAGGGCGAATGAGCAGTTCTTC	CASSSNRANEQFF
TRBV7-3	.	TRBJ2-7	.	TGTGCCAGCAGCTTAGGGCCGAGCGAGCAGTACTTC	CASSLGPSEQYF
TRBV2	TRBD2	TRBJ2-3	.	TGTGCCAGCAGTCGTCTAGCGGGGGGCACAGATACGCAGTATTTT	CASSRLAGGTDTQYF
TRBV4-1	TRBD2	TRBJ2-7	.	TGCGCCAGCAGCCGATTCGGGGGGGAAACTAGCTACGAGCAGTACTTC	CASSRFGGETSYEQYF
TRBV4-3	TRBD1	TRBJ2-3	.	TGCGCCAGCAGCCAAGGGCCCCGACTACAGGGGCCTAGCACAGATACGCAGTATTTT	CASSQGPRLQGPSTDTQYF
TRBV4-3	TRBD1	TRBJ2-5	.	TGCGCCAGCAGCCAAGCGTCGCAGGGGGCCGCTGAGACCCAGTACTTC	CASSQASQGAAETQYF
TRBV4-3	.	TRBJ1-6	.	TGCGCCAGCAGCCAAGGAGCAAGGCTTAGGGGAGGTTCACCCCTCCACTTT	CASSQGARLRGGSPLHF
TRBV7-2	.	TRBJ2-7	.	TGTGCCAGCAGTAAGGGGCCGGGACAAATCTACGAGCAGTACTTC	CASSKGPGQIYEQYF
TRBV7-3	TRBD2	TRBJ2-1	.	TGTGCCAGCAGCCCCCAGCCGGGACTAGCGGGGATTAAAGGATTCGATGAGCAGTTCTTC	CASSPQPGLAGIKGFDEQFF
TRBV5-6	TRBD2	TRBJ2-7	once	TGTGCCAGCAGCTTCCAAGCGGGGGTGGAAGAGCAGTACTTC	CASSFQAGVEEQYF
TRBV19	.	TRBJ1-4	.	TGTGCCAGTAGGGGACTATGGCGCGCTAATGAAAAACTGTTTTTT	CASRGLWRANEKLFF
TRBV4-2	.	TRBJ1-5	few	TGTGCCAGCAGCCAAGAGGGCCTAGCCCAGCATTTT	CASSQEGLAQHF
TRBV27	.	TRBJ2-5	.	TGTGCCAGCTGGACCACTCGGCGCGGGGTAGGTGAGACCCAGTACTTC	CASWTTRRGVGETQYF
TRBV7-9	.	TRBJ2-1	.	TGTGCCAGCAGTTCAATATCAAATGAGCAGTTCTTC	CASSSISNEQFF
TRBV12-3/TRBV12-4	.	TRBJ2-7	.	TGTGCCAGCAGTTTAAGGCGGGAAAGCGAGCAGTACTTC	CASSLRRESEQYF
TRBV5-4	TRBD1	TRBJ2-7	.	TGTGCCAGCAGCCGGGACAGGGGCTACGAGCAGTACTTC	CASSRDRGYEQYF
TRBV7-6	.	TRBJ2-7	.	TGTGCCAGCAGCTTAGGAGGCCAGGGCTCCTACGAGCAGTACTTC	CASSLGGQGSYEQYF
TRBV28	.	TRBJ2-7	few	TGTGCCAGCAAAGTCCTGGGTAAAGACGAGCAGTACTTC	CASKVLGKDEQYF
TRBV15	TRBD1	TRBJ1-2	.	TGTGCCACCCTCGACAGGGGCCATGGCTACACCTTC	CATLDRGHGYTF
TRBV30	.	TRBJ1-1	.	TGTGCCTGGAGTGTCGATGGCGTCGGCACTGAAGCTTTCTTT	CAWSVDGVGTEAFF
TRBV11-2	.	TRBJ2-1	.	TGTGCCAGCAGCCCCCCCCGGGGCCCAGGACCTTCAAGCATCCATGAGCAGTTCTTC	CASSPPRGPGPSSIHEQFF
TRBV7-9	TRBD1	TRBJ1-5	once	TGTGCCAGCAGCTTAGAGACAGGGATCAATCAGCCCCAGCATTTT	CASSLETGINQPQHF
TRBV9	TRBD2	TRBJ2-7	.	TGTGCCAGCAGCCCTACCCCTGGGAGGGTAGCGGGGGACGAGCAGTACTTC	CASSPTPGRVAGDEQYF
TRBV7-9	TRBD2	TRBJ2-7	.	TGTGCCAGCAGCTTCGGGACTAGCGGGGGGAGGGGCTACGAGCAGTACTTC	CASSFGTSGGRGYEQYF
TRBV19	.	TRBJ1-2	.	TGTGCCAGTAGTCAAATGACAGGCCTCTATGGCTACACCTTC	CASSQMTGLYGYTF
TRBV11-2	TRBD1	TRBJ2-5	.	TGTGCCAGCAGCCCCCGGGACAGGGGGAGAGAGACCCAGTACTTC	CASSPRDRGRETQYF
TRBV4-2	TRBD2	TRBJ2-1	.	TGTGCCAGCAGCCAAGATCAGGCGACTAGCGGGGGGGTCGGTTCCTACAATGAGCAGTTCTTC	CASSQDQATSGGVGSYNEQFF
TRBV24-1	TRBD2	TRBJ2-1	.	TGTGCCACCGGGACTAGCGGGGGGTACAATGAGCAGTTCTTC	CATGTSGGYNEQFF
TRBV4-1	.	TRBJ1-2	.	TGCGCCAGCAGCCAAGATTCACGCGGCTACACCTTC	CASSQDSRGYTF
TRBV19	TRBD2	TRBJ2-3	.	TGTGCCAGTAGTCCTCACACTAGCGGGGGGGCGGGAGATACGCAGTATTTT	CASSPHTSGGAGDTQYF
TRBV27	.	TRBJ1-1	.	TGTGCCAGCAGCCCCCGCGGGGGGCGGCGGTCCACTGAAGCTTTCTTT	CASSPRGGRRSTEAFF
TRBV9	TRBD2	TRBJ2-3	once	TGTGCCAGCAGCGTAGCGGGGGGGCAAACAGATACGCAGTATTTT	CASSVAGGQTDTQYF
TRBV6-5	TRBD2	TRBJ2-5	once	TGTGCCAGCAGCCGCCCCTCTAGCGGGGTCTCCACCCAGTACTTC	CASSRPSSGVSTQYF
TRBV11-3	.	TRBJ2-3	.	TGTGCCAGCAGCTTAGGGAATGAAGGACTCACAGATACGCAGTATTTT	CASSLGNEGLTDTQYF
TRBV4-1	TRBD1	TRBJ1-5	.	TGCGCCAGCAGCCCAACAGGGGGGGGGTACCAGCCCCAGCATTTT	CASSPTGGGYQPQHF